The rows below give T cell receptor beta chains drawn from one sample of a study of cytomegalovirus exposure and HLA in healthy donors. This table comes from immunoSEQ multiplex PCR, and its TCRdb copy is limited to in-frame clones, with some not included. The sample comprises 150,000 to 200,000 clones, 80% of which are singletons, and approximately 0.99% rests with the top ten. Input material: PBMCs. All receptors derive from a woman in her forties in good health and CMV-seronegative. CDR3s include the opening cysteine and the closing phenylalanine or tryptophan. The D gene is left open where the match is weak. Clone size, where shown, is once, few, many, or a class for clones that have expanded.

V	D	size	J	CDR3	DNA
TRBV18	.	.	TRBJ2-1	CASSLSTSGLYNEQFF	TGTGCCAGCTCACTCTCCACGAGCGGGCTCTACAATGAGCAGTTCTTC
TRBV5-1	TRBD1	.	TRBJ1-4	CASSLVGTANEKLFF	TGCGCCAGCAGCTTGGTAGGGACAGCTAATGAAAAACTGTTTTTT
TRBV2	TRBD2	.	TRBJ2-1	CASRPLAGTLDEQFF	TGTGCCAGCAGGCCACTAGCGGGAACTCTAGATGAGCAGTTCTTC
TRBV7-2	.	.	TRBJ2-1	CASSFRANEQFF	TGTGCCAGCAGTTTTCGAGCCAATGAGCAGTTCTTC
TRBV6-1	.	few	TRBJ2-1	CASSEFDSVAYNEQFF	TGTGCCAGCAGTGAATTTGATAGCGTTGCCTACAATGAGCAGTTCTTC
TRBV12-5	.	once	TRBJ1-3	CASGLAMDNGNTIYF	TGTGCTAGTGGTTTGGCCATGGACAACGGAAACACCATATATTTT
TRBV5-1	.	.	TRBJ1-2	CASSNKTLYGYTF	TGCGCCAGCAGCAACAAAACGCTCTATGGCTACACCTTC
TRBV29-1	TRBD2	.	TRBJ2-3	CSALGLAEGITDTDTQYF	TGCAGCGCCCTGGGACTAGCGGAGGGGATCACCGACACAGATACGCAGTATTTT
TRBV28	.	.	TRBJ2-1	CASTKGGEGRLNEQFF	TGTGCCAGCACCAAAGGGGGTGAGGGCCGTCTCAATGAGCAGTTCTTC
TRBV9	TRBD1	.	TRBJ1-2	CASSPDRGSPNYGYTF	TGTGCCAGCAGCCCAGACAGGGGTTCCCCTAACTATGGCTACACCTTC
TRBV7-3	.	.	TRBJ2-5	CASSAGRLGETQYF	TGTGCCAGCAGCGCGGGTCGCCTGGGAGAGACCCAGTACTTC
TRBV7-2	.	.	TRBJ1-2	CASSFGGGASYGYTF	TGTGCCAGCAGCTTCGGGGGAGGGGCTAGCTATGGCTACACCTTC
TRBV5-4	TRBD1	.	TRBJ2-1	CASSLPSGGEQFF	TGTGCCAGCAGCTTACCCTCAGGGGGAGAGCAGTTCTTC
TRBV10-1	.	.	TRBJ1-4	CATFRSGTADEKLFF	TGCGCCACTTTTCGCAGCGGGACGGCAGATGAAAAACTGTTTTTT
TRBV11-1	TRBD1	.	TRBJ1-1	CASSFSRQGRTMNTEAFF	TGTGCCAGCAGCTTCTCGAGACAGGGCCGGACCATGAACACTGAAGCTTTCTTT